The 23 T cell receptor beta chains listed next were all sequenced from one sample in a study of cytomegalovirus exposure and HLA in healthy donors. It was with 60 Vbeta and 13 Jbeta primers that the PCR ran. Profiling relied on immunoSEQ multiplex PCR, and the TCRdb table lists in-frame clones only, not all of them. The sample has around 130,000 clones, nearly 85% seen once. The specimen sequenced was PBMCs. The receptors come from a boy between 10 and 17 years old in good health and CMV-seronegative.

The chain has TRBV7-8 and TRBJ2-3; a weak D match, TRBD2 (6 bases). V lost 0 bases, J lost 3 bases, and 10 bases lay in between. Looked up from germline, CDR1 is SGHVS and CDR2 is FQNEAQ. CDR3 length: 15 residues. The CDR3 loop is CASSLAPGRTDTQYF. DNA of the CDR3: TGTGCCAGCAGCTTAGCCCCGGGGAGGACAGATACGCAGTATTTT.

The chain has TRBV11-2 and TRBJ2-5; D perhaps matches TRBD2 (7 bases). The CDR3 is made up of 15 amino acids. V was shortened by 3 bases and J by 4 bases, with 15 bases between the two germline ends. Germline CDR1 reads SGHAT; CDR2 reads FQNNGV. The CDR3 sequence is CASSFWGGTGETQYF. CDR3 bases: TGTGCCAGCAGCTTTTGGGGGGGCACGGGAGAGACCCAGTACTTC.

This clone was counted only a few times. V usage is TRBV4-1 and J usage is TRBJ1-4, with D possibly being TRBD1 (6 bases). Germline CDR1 is MGHRA and CDR2 is YSYEKL. The CDR3 loop spans 14 amino acids. V gave up 6 bases and J gave up 4 bases, with 12 bases separating them. CDR3 in amino acids: CASRLQGINEKLFF. The CDR3 DNA sequence: TGCGCCAGCAGACTCCAGGGGATTAATGAAAAACTGTTTTTT.

V and J are TRBV15 and TRBJ2-5; 10 bases match TRBD2. This CDR3 is built from 16 residues. Germline V gene data show CDR1 as LNHNV and CDR2 as YYDKDF (reference sequence). V trimming: 1 base; J trimming: 4 bases; junction bases outside the gene matches: 6. The CDR3 DNA follows: TGTGCCACCAGCAGAGGGGATAGCGGGAGGTCAGAGACCCAGTACTTC. Its protein is CATSRGDSGRSETQYF.

This clone was seen more than once but under ten times. The rearrangement uses TRBV5-1 and TRBJ2-1, with 7 bases lining up with TRBD1. The CDR3 is 13 amino acids. Trimming cost V 7 bases and J 2 bases; bases outside gene matches: 3. CDR1 is SGHRS, CDR2 YFSETQ, per germline. CDR3 residues: CASGTAPYNEQFF. CDR3 coding DNA: TGCGCCAGCGGGACAGCTCCCTACAATGAGCAGTTCTTC.

V usage is TRBV27 and J usage is TRBJ1-2; no reliable D call. The length of the CDR3 is 14 residues. CDR1 and CDR2 (germline): MNHEY, SMNVEV (reference sequence). Deletions cut 4 bases from V and 8 bases from J, with 17 bases between. The CDR3 DNA sequence: TGTGCCAGCAGTTCTATGGGTCCACTGAGGGGCTACACCTTC. This codes for CASSSMGPLRGYTF.

V is TRBV2 and J is TRBJ2-1; the D gene is possibly TRBD1 (6 bases). Trimming left V 6 bases short and J 7 bases short, with 19 bases between. The CDR3 has 15 amino acids. The germline V gene encodes CDR1 SNHLY and CDR2 FYNNEI. In DNA form, the CDR3 reads TGTGCCAGCAGAACAGGGAACGTACAGGGTAATGAGCAGTTCTTC. Residues: CASRTGNVQGNEQFF.

This clone was picked up one time. V usage is TRBV4-2 and J usage is TRBJ2-3; 9 nucleotides line up with TRBD1. The CDR3 is 17 residues long. Losses at the gene ends were 0 bases for V and 6 bases for J; bases not matched to a gene: 10. Germline assignment: CDR1 LGHNA and CDR2 YNFKEQ. CDR3: CASSQEAGQGLLDTQYF. The CDR3 nucleotides read TGTGCCAGCAGCCAAGAAGCGGGACAGGGTCTTCTTGATACGCAGTATTTT.

This chain links TRBV5-4 with TRBJ2-1; D may be TRBD1 (6 bases). Germline-derived CDR1 and CDR2 are SGHNT and YYREEE (reference sequence). The CDR3 loop spans 12 amino acids. The V and J ends lost 4 bases and 11 bases respectively, with 13 bases between them. In DNA form, the CDR3 reads TGTGCCAGCAGCCGATTACAGGGACAGCAGTTCTTC. This gives the protein CASSRLQGQQFF. Full variable domain (rest looked up from reference TRBV5-4 and TRBJ2-1): ETGVTQSPTHLIKTRGQQVTLRCSSQSGHNTVSWYQQALGQGPQFIFQYYREEENGRGNFPPRFSGLQFPNYSSELNVNALELDDSALYLCASSRLQGQQFFGPGTRLTVL.

This clone was counted once. This chain connects TRBV5-4 to TRBJ2-7, with D perhaps TRBD2 (5 bases). V lost 4 bases to trimming and J lost 2 bases, with 19 bases between them. Germline V gene lookup returns CDR1 SGHNT and CDR2 YYREEE (reference sequence). This CDR3 spans 16 amino acids. This chain's CDR3 is CASSTPFGSGPYEQYF. CDR3 bases: TGTGCCAGCAGCACCCCCTTTGGGAGCGGTCCCTACGAGCAGTACTTC.

This chain uses TRBV30 with TRBJ2-4; D is possibly TRBD1 (6 bases). Germline CDR1 is GTSNPN and CDR2 is SVGIG (reference sequence). V lost 3 bases and J lost 0, with 24 bases in between. This CDR3 contains 19 residues. The CDR3 sequence: CAWRADRWTDSLAKNIQYF. As DNA, the CDR3 is TGTGCCTGGAGGGCGGACAGATGGACTGACAGTCTAGCCAAAAACATTCAGTACTTC.

This clone has just a few counts. The chain uses TRBV19 and TRBJ2-1; weak D call: TRBD2 (5 bases). In germline, CDR1 is LNHDA, CDR2 SQIVND (reference sequence). The ends were cut back, 7 bases at V and 0 bases at J, with 10 bases in the middle. The CDR3 runs 14 residues. In nucleotides, the CDR3 is TGTGCCAGTAATAGCGAAAGCTCCTACAATGAGCAGTTCTTC. It is translated as CASNSESSYNEQFF.

This rearrangement joins TRBV2 to TRBJ2-2, with 10 positions matching TRBD1. Germline V gene data show CDR1 as SNHLY and CDR2 as FYNNEI. The CDR3 loop spans 15 amino acids. V dropped 8 bases and J dropped 5; count of bases not matched to a gene: 8. The CDR3 region has the DNA TGTGCCAGCGGAGAATTGGACAGGGGGACCGGGGAGCTGTTTTTT. Protein sequence: CASGELDRGTGELFF.

The chain uses TRBV9 and TRBJ2-2, with D unclear. The CDR3 spans 15 residues. V gave up 0 bases and J gave up 0 bases, with 6 bases separating them. Germline values: CDR1 SGDLS, CDR2 YYNGEE. DNA of the CDR3: TGTGCCAGCAGCGTAGATATAGCGAACACCGGGGAGCTGTTTTTT. Amino acids: CASSVDIANTGELFF.

The genes are TRBV6-5 and TRBJ1-1, with 7 bases aligning to TRBD1. The germline V gene has CDR1 MNHEY and CDR2 SVGAGI. Trimming removed 2 bases from V and 5 bases from J; junction bases left unmatched: 2. The CDR3 contains 13 residues. CDR3 nucleotide sequence: TGTGCCAGCAGTTACAGGGGGCAGACTGAAGCTTTCTTT. The encoded protein is CASSYRGQTEAFF.

V is TRBV4-1 and J is TRBJ1-5, with 8 bases aligning to TRBD1. Germline values: CDR1 MGHRA, CDR2 YSYEKL. The junction had 7 bases not matched to a gene; V was cut back by 0 bases and J by 3 bases. This CDR3 region has 17 residues. CDR3 bases: TGCGCCAGCAGCCAAGAGGTTGGACAGGGCTACAATCAGCCCCAGCATTTT. Translated, it gives CASSQEVGQGYNQPQHF.

The rearrangement joins TRBV30 to TRBJ2-1; 9 nucleotides line up with TRBD1. The CDR3 is 13 residues long. V shed 7 bases, J shed 8 bases, and the junction held 9 bases outside the gene matches. The V gene's germline CDR1 is GTSNPN and CDR2 SVGIG (reference sequence). The chain's CDR3 is CAYTGTGRHEQFF. CDR3 coding DNA: TGTGCCTATACAGGGACAGGGCGTCATGAGCAGTTCTTC.

This clone was detected a few times. The rearrangement uses TRBV25-1 and TRBJ2-7, with D uncertain. The CDR3 sequence is 12 residues long. Germline V gene data show CDR1 as MGHDK and CDR2 as SYGVNS. V was shortened by 3 bases and J by 0 bases, with 3 bases between the two germline ends. The CDR3 protein is CASSERSYEQYF. DNA of the CDR3: TGTGCCAGCAGTGAGCGCTCCTACGAGCAGTACTTC.

This chain joins TRBV25-1 and TRBJ2-7, with D unresolved. Trimming left V 0 bases short and J 6 bases short, with 3 bases between. The germline V gene has CDR1 MGHDK and CDR2 SYGVNS. CDR3 length: 11 amino acids. CDR3 sequence (DNA): TGTGCCAGCAGTGAATACTCCGAGCAGTACTTC. Protein: CASSEYSEQYF.

The rearrangement links TRBV6-5 to TRBJ1-1; TRBD1 matches at 9 bases. Per germline, CDR1 MNHEY and CDR2 SVGAGI. Unmatched junction bases numbered 7, after V lost 4 bases and J lost 1 base. The CDR3 contains 16 residues. The chain's CDR3 is CASSFRPGQGNTEAFF. CDR3 DNA: TGTGCCAGCAGTTTCCGACCGGGACAGGGGAACACTGAAGCTTTCTTT.

The chain has TRBV7-2 and TRBJ2-7; 13 positions match TRBD2. The CDR3 consists of 16 residues. CDR1 is SGHTA and CDR2 is FQGNSA in the germline V gene. Trimming at V came to 4 bases and at J to 2 bases, leaving 5 bases not matched to a gene. This CDR3 is CASSSGLAGPTYEQYF. CDR3 nucleotide sequence: TGTGCCAGCAGCTCGGGACTAGCGGGACCGACCTACGAGCAGTACTTC.

The CDR3 region has the DNA TGTGCCAGCAGCCTCACCGGTGGGACAGCGAACACTGAAGCTTTCTTT. Residues: CASSLTGGTANTEAFF. The chain links TRBV13 to TRBJ1-1, with 7 bases lining up with TRBD1. V was clipped by 5 bases and J by 1 base; unmatched bases: 10. Germline assignment: CDR1 PRHDT and CDR2 FYEKMQ (reference sequence). The CDR3 consists of 16 residues.

V usage is TRBV29-1 and J usage is TRBJ2-1, with 10 bases matching TRBD1. The CDR3 length is 15 residues. CDR1 is SQVTM, CDR2 ANQGSEA, per germline. Germline trimming cut 6 bases from V and 3 bases from J; bases unmatched to any gene: 8. CDR3 sequence (DNA): TGCAGCGTCGATGGACAGGGGGGAAGCTACAATGAGCAGTTCTTC. It specifies CSVDGQGGSYNEQFF.